The clone carrying this TCR beta chain was recorded at least ten times. The antigen remains undetermined. The data are from a study of T cells in Graves' hyperthyroidism and ophthalmopathy. Any patient presenting with uncontrolled infection, other autoimmune disease, pregnancy or lactation was left out. The sample of blood was obtained at first hyperthyroidism diagnosis (before any ophthalmopathy symptoms). What was amplified from RNA transcripts were TCR beta CDR3 regions. A first-round RT-PCR of the TCR CDR3 used the HTBI primer set. One entry per CDR3 protein results from TCRdb running MiXCR on the multiplex PCR reads. The sample comprises 380,000 or so distinct CDR3 sequences, roughly 14% of which are singletons, and around 21% rests with the top ten. Study-wide points: By a 13 V-J model, ophthalmopathy was set apart from stable hyperthyroidism.

V lost 5 bases, J lost 3 bases, and 4 bases stayed unmatched. The CDR3 is made up of 13 amino acids. Germline lookup yields CDR1 MNHEY and CDR2 SVGEGT. This clonotype was obtained from a man aged 30-40 years with Graves' hyperthyroidism that later progressed to Graves' ophthalmopathy. The sample consisted of blood. The chain has TRBV6-2 or TRBV6-3 and TRBJ2-7; the match to TRBD2 covers 7 bases. The CDR3 DNA reads TGTGCCAGCAGTCCGGGACTACACTACGAGCAGTACTTC. Its translation: CASSPGLHYEQYF.